The next 6 T cell receptor beta chains were all read from a single sample in a study of blood T cell repertoires in COVID-19. TCRdb's table, derived via immunoSEQ multiplex PCR, lists solely in-frame clones and lacks some. The sample shows 55,000 to 65,000 clones, 80% to 90% of them seen only once. The material sequenced was peripheral blood. The receptors stem from a man aged 55 to 70 with COVID-19, enrolled during active disease.

The CDR3 DNA follows: TGTGCCAGCAGCTCCTCGACTAGCGGGGGTGGGGATGAGCAGTTCTTC. The encoded protein is CASSSSTSGGGDEQFF. The J gene is TRBJ2-1, the V gene TRBV11-3, with TRBD2 matching 12 bases. J lost 8 bases, V lost 4 bases, and 9 bases had no gene match. CDR1 is SGHNT, CDR2 YENEEA, per germline. This CDR3 is 16 amino acids long.

The rearrangement links TRBV10-3 to TRBJ2-3; 7 bases line up with TRBD1. The germline V gene has CDR1 ENHRY and CDR2 SYGVKD. This CDR3 has 15 residues. Trimming at V came to 8 bases and at J to 5 bases, leaving 13 bases not matched to a gene. DNA of the CDR3: TGTGCCATCGGCCCCGGCAGGGGGAAAGAAGATACGCAGTATTTT. It specifies CAIGPGRGKEDTQYF.

This chain links TRBV7-9 with TRBJ1-5, with 8 bases lining up with TRBD1. V gave up 5 bases and J gave up 6 bases; unmatched junction bases: 9. The CDR3 is 15 amino acids. In germline, CDR1 is SEHNR, CDR2 FQNEAQ (reference sequence). Here the CDR3 DNA reads TGTGCCAGCAGCCCCCTGGACAGGGTCCGTCAGCCCCAGCATTTT. Amino acid sequence: CASSPLDRVRQPQHF.

On this clone: A read error may explain this, as a much larger clone is one base away. V is TRBV5-1 and J is TRBJ1-1, with TRBD1 matching over 7 bases. This CDR3 is built from 14 residues. The germline V gene has CDR1 SGHRS and CDR2 YFSETQ. The J segment lost 0 bases and the V segment lost 4 bases, leaving 3 bases of the junction unmatched. The CDR3 sequence is CASSVGTVNTEAFF. Written as DNA, the CDR3 is TGCGCCAGCAGCGTCGGGACAGTGAACACTGAAGCTTTCTTT. The full variable domain, its missing parts supplied by reference TRBV5-1 and TRBJ1-1, is KAGVTQTPRYLIKTRGQQVTLSCSPISGHRSVSWYQQTPGQGLQFLFEYFSETQRNKGNFPGRFSGRQFSNSRSEMNVSTLELGDSALYLCASSVGTVNTEAFFGQGTRLTVV.

The chain uses TRBV27 and TRBJ1-1; a possible D gene is TRBD1 (5 bases). Looked up from germline, CDR1 is MNHEY and CDR2 is SMNVEV (reference sequence). Trimming stripped 6 bases from V and 4 bases from J, with 15 bases between. This CDR3 contains 14 residues. CDR3 region: CASRRTGEGTEAFF. In DNA, the CDR3 is TGTGCCAGCAGACGAACGGGGGAAGGCACTGAAGCTTTCTTT.

This sequence joins TRBV2 and TRBJ1-4, with 9 nucleotides matching TRBD1. CDR3 length: 15 amino acids. CDR1 and CDR2 (germline): SNHLY, FYNNEI. J gave up 7 bases and V 7 bases, and 10 bases lay outside the gene matches. DNA for the CDR3: TGTGCCAGCACCGACCGTGGGACAGGGCTTGAAAAACTGTTTTTT. Its translation: CASTDRGTGLEKLFF.